This is a list of T cell receptor beta chains from one sample in a study of T cells in Graves' hyperthyroidism and ophthalmopathy. MiXCR, run by TCRdb on the multiplex PCR reads, gives a single entry per CDR3 protein. Here the sample spans about 350,000 distinct CDR3 sequences, 18% being singletons. The sample taken for sequencing was blood. These receptor sequences come from a woman aged 40-49 years with Graves' ophthalmopathy. Both conserved end residues are part of each CDR3. D genes are given only for firm matches. Size is stated for part of the rows, as once, few or many counts, or as a class when the clone is expanded.

V: TRBV15
size: NA
J: TRBJ2-7
D: NA
DNA: TGTGCCACCAGCAGAGCGGGCCCGCGCGAGCAGTACTTC
CDR3: CATSRAGPREQYF

V: TRBV6-2/TRBV6-3
size: many
J: TRBJ2-5
D: NA
DNA: TGTGCCAGCAGAGAGCGGGCTGGGTACCAAGAGACCCAGTACTTC
CDR3: CASRERAGYQETQYF

V: TRBV6-1
size: many
J: TRBJ2-4
D: TRBD1
DNA: TGTGCCAGCGGGACAGCCCTAAACATTCAGTACTTC
CDR3: CASGTALNIQYF

V: TRBV14
size: many
J: TRBJ1-2
D: TRBD1
DNA: TGTGCCAGCAGCCCCCATCCGGGACAGGGAATATCGAGCTATGGCTACACCTTC
CDR3: CASSPHPGQGISSYGYTF

V: TRBV6-1
size: many
J: TRBJ1-1
D: NA
DNA: TGTGCCAGCAGCTGGTCGGGTTTTACTGAAGCTTTCTTT
CDR3: CASSWSGFTEAFF

V: TRBV28
size: many
J: TRBJ1-3
D: NA
DNA: TGTGCCAGCAGTTTAAGGACAGATACCCCTAACACCATATATTTT
CDR3: CASSLRTDTPNTIYF

V: TRBV13
size: few
J: TRBJ2-7
D: NA
DNA: TGTGCCAGCAGCCCCCTTTCCAGAAAACACGAGCAGTACTTC
CDR3: CASSPLSRKHEQYF

V: TRBV28
size: many
J: TRBJ1-1
D: NA
DNA: TGTGCCAGCAGTTCCATAGGACACCCTATGAACACTGAAGCTTTCTTT
CDR3: CASSSIGHPMNTEAFF

V: TRBV27
size: many
J: TRBJ2-5
D: NA
DNA: TGTGCCAGCAGTTCCTCATTTGTCTCAGAGACCCAGTACTTC
CDR3: CASSSSFVSETQYF

V: TRBV2
size: many
J: TRBJ2-2
D: NA
DNA: TGTGCCAGCACAGGGTATCGTGGCACCGGGGAGCTGTTTTTT
CDR3: CASTGYRGTGELFF

V: TRBV19
size: many
J: TRBJ2-5
D: NA
DNA: TGTGCCAGTAGTCCCCAGGACAAGGGGCAAGAGACCCAGTACTTC
CDR3: CASSPQDKGQETQYF

V: TRBV2
size: NA
J: TRBJ2-7
D: TRBD1
DNA: TGTGCCAGCAGTGAATATCCAGGGGGAACCTACGAGCAGTACTTC
CDR3: CASSEYPGGTYEQYF

V: TRBV18
size: NA
J: TRBJ2-7
D: TRBD2
DNA: TGTGCCAGCTCACCGTTTAGCGGGAGGGCCGCGTACGAGCAGTACTTC
CDR3: CASSPFSGRAAYEQYF

V: TRBV6-5
size: many
J: TRBJ2-6
D: TRBD1
DNA: TGTGCCAGCAGTACTCAGGGGGCTGGTGGGGCCAACGTCCTGACTTTC
CDR3: CASSTQGAGGANVLTF

V: TRBV19
size: many
J: TRBJ2-7
D: NA
DNA: TGTGCCAGTAGCAATGGCGAGGACAGTTACTACGAGCAGTACTTC
CDR3: CASSNGEDSYYEQYF

V: TRBV4-2
size: many
J: TRBJ2-7
D: NA
DNA: TGTGCCAGCAGCCAAGAAGGTATCGTAAACGGGCAGTACTTC
CDR3: CASSQEGIVNGQYF

V: TRBV30
size: many
J: TRBJ2-7
D: NA
DNA: TGTGCCTGGAGTGGGCGGACCCACGAGCAGTACTTC
CDR3: CAWSGRTHEQYF

V: TRBV30
size: many
J: TRBJ2-6
D: NA
DNA: TGTGCCTGGAGTAATGCCGGAAACTCTGGGGCCAACGTCCTGACTTTC
CDR3: CAWSNAGNSGANVLTF

V: TRBV6-1
size: once
J: TRBJ1-2
D: NA
DNA: TGTGCCAGCAGCCCGGACAGTCCGGGCTATGGCTACACCTTC
CDR3: CASSPDSPGYGYTF

V: TRBV11-2
size: NA
J: TRBJ2-7
D: TRBD2
DNA: TGTGCCAGCAGCTTAGTGGGACTAGCGGGAGGGAAGGAAACCTACGAGCAGTACTTC
CDR3: CASSLVGLAGGKETYEQYF

V: TRBV5-1
size: NA
J: TRBJ1-1
D: TRBD1
DNA: TGCGCCAGCAGCGGCAGGACAGGGGGCGACGAAGCTTTCTTT
CDR3: CASSGRTGGDEAFF

V: TRBV6-1
size: NA
J: TRBJ2-7
D: TRBD1
DNA: TGTGCCATCGGAAGGACAGGTTTCTCCTACGAGCAGTACTTC
CDR3: CAIGRTGFSYEQYF

V: TRBV11-2
size: many
J: TRBJ2-2
D: NA
DNA: TGTGCCAGCAGCCCAGGGGCCCGCAGGGCCAGCACCGGGGAGCTGTTTTTT
CDR3: CASSPGARRASTGELFF

V: TRBV11-2
size: few
J: TRBJ2-2
D: NA
DNA: TGTGCCATCAGCTTGATCCCAGCGGTGAACACCGGGGAGCTGTTTTTT
CDR3: CAISLIPAVNTGELFF

V: TRBV28
size: NA
J: TRBJ2-4
D: TRBD2
DNA: TGTGCCAGCAGCGTACTAGCGGGAGATAACATTCAGTACTTC
CDR3: CASSVLAGDNIQYF

V: TRBV6-1
size: many
J: TRBJ1-5
D: NA
DNA: TGTGCCAGCAGTGGGACCCCCGGGGATCAGCCCCAGCATTTT
CDR3: CASSGTPGDQPQHF

V: TRBV12-3/TRBV12-4
size: NA
J: TRBJ1-5
D: TRBD1
DNA: TGTGCCAGCAGTTCCCAGTTGCGGAGGACAGGGACTAGCAATCAGCCCCAGCATTTT
CDR3: CASSSQLRRTGTSNQPQHF

V: TRBV5-1
size: many
J: TRBJ2-5
D: NA
DNA: TGCGCCAGCAGCCCCCAACCGGGGGCCGGGGAGACCCAGTACTTC
CDR3: CASSPQPGAGETQYF

V: TRBV6-5
size: many
J: TRBJ1-5
D: NA
DNA: TGTGCCAGCAGTTACGATTACAATCAGCCCCAGCATTTT
CDR3: CASSYDYNQPQHF

V: TRBV30
size: NA
J: TRBJ2-5
D: NA
DNA: TGTGCCTGGAGGGGACTCCCAGTGTGGACCCAGTACTTC
CDR3: CAWRGLPVWTQYF

V: TRBV28
size: many
J: TRBJ2-7
D: TRBD2
DNA: TGTGCCAGCAGTTCCCCTAGCGGGAGGGTAGGCGAGCAGTACTTC
CDR3: CASSSPSGRVGEQYF

V: TRBV12-3/TRBV12-4
size: many
J: TRBJ1-2
D: NA
DNA: TGTGCCAGCACCCCTTCGGACTTTGGCTACACCTTC
CDR3: CASTPSDFGYTF

V: TRBV2
size: many
J: TRBJ1-1
D: NA
DNA: TGTGCCAGCAGTGAATCCCGGGGCTATAGCACTGAAGCTTTCTTT
CDR3: CASSESRGYSTEAFF

V: TRBV4-1
size: many
J: TRBJ2-7
D: TRBD2
DNA: TGCGCCAGCAGCCAACCACTAGCGGGATATGGTTACGAGCAGTACTTC
CDR3: CASSQPLAGYGYEQYF

V: TRBV2
size: many
J: TRBJ2-7
D: NA
DNA: TGTGCCGCCCCACAGAGAGTTCACGAGCAGTACTTC
CDR3: CAAPQRVHEQYF

V: TRBV19
size: NA
J: TRBJ1-5
D: NA
DNA: TGTGCCAGTAGTATCATAGATCTTGGGGATCAGCCCCAGCATTTT
CDR3: CASSIIDLGDQPQHF

V: TRBV6-1
size: many
J: TRBJ2-7
D: NA
DNA: TGTGCCAGCAGTCGCGGACAGATCGAGGGGGAGCAGTACTTC
CDR3: CASSRGQIEGEQYF

V: TRBV5-1
size: few
J: TRBJ2-2
D: NA
DNA: TGCGCCAGCAGCTCTTTACCGGGAGTAGCCGGGGAGCTGTTTTTT
CDR3: CASSSLPGVAGELFF

V: TRBV3-1
size: NA
J: TRBJ2-3
D: NA
DNA: TGTGCCAGCAGCCAGGGTTCCCGCACAGATACGCAGTATTTT
CDR3: CASSQGSRTDTQYF

V: TRBV28
size: many
J: TRBJ2-4
D: NA
DNA: TGTGCCACCTCATTCCGAGGGAGGCACATTCAGTACTTC
CDR3: CATSFRGRHIQYF

V: TRBV9
size: many
J: TRBJ2-5
D: TRBD1
DNA: TGTGCCAGCAGCCCCGGACAGGGGACCTTGTACCAAGAGACCCAGTACTTC
CDR3: CASSPGQGTLYQETQYF

V: TRBV20-1
size: many
J: TRBJ1-5
D: TRBD1
DNA: TGCAGTGCTAGAGAACAGGGGACTCAGCCCCAGCATTTT
CDR3: CSAREQGTQPQHF

V: TRBV30
size: NA
J: TRBJ2-5
D: TRBD2
DNA: TGTGCCTGGAGCGCCAGCGGGAAGGAGACCCAGTACTTC
CDR3: CAWSASGKETQYF

V: TRBV28
size: NA
J: TRBJ1-2
D: NA
DNA: TGTGCCAGCAGTGACCACGCTAACTATGGCTACACCTTC
CDR3: CASSDHANYGYTF

V: TRBV6-2/TRBV6-3
size: NA
J: TRBJ2-2
D: NA
DNA: TGTGCCAGCAGTCCTACAGGGTTTATAGGTGCCGGGGAGCTGTTTTTT
CDR3: CASSPTGFIGAGELFF

V: TRBV9
size: many
J: TRBJ2-1
D: TRBD2
DNA: TGTGCCAGCAGCGAGCGACTAGCGGCCGCCTACAATGAGCAGTTCTTC
CDR3: CASSERLAAAYNEQFF

V: TRBV28
size: many
J: TRBJ1-5
D: TRBD1
DNA: TGTGCCAGCAGGGAGTGGAGGGGACAGGGCAATCAGCCCCAGCATTTT
CDR3: CASREWRGQGNQPQHF

V: TRBV7-9
size: NA
J: TRBJ2-2
D: NA
DNA: TGTGCCAGCAGTTTCAAGGGGGTGACTACCGGGGAGCTGTTTTTT
CDR3: CASSFKGVTTGELFF

V: TRBV20-1
size: NA
J: TRBJ2-7
D: NA
DNA: TGCAGTGCAAAGGGGGGGTCGGTAATATACGAGCAGTACTTC
CDR3: CSAKGGSVIYEQYF

V: TRBV12-3/TRBV12-4
size: many
J: TRBJ1-2
D: NA
DNA: TGTGCCAGCAGTTTTAACAGGGATGGCTACACCTTC
CDR3: CASSFNRDGYTF

V: TRBV6-1
size: NA
J: TRBJ2-7
D: NA
DNA: TGTGCCAGCAGCCGGGTCGCCGCCTACGAGCAGTACTTC
CDR3: CASSRVAAYEQYF